These 30 T cell receptor beta chains originate from one sample sequenced in a study of T cells in Graves' hyperthyroidism and ophthalmopathy. What was amplified from RNA transcripts were TCR beta CDR3 regions. In the first-round RT-PCR of the TCR CDR3, the HTBI primer set was used. TCRdb analysed the multiplex PCR reads with MiXCR anew, one entry per CDR3 protein. This sample has approximately 870,000 distinct CDR3 sequences, with 35% to 40% found just once. The sequenced sample was blood. Receptors originate from a man aged 18 to 35 with Graves' hyperthyroidism.

Regarding this clonotype: A much larger clone sits a single nucleotide away, making a read error possible. The conserved closing phenylalanine or tryptophan is absent in this CDR3, likely reflecting a read error. The CDR3 here is CASTERRTGGLETQYL. The CDR3 nucleotides read TGTGCCAGCACTGAACGGCGGACAGGGGGCTTGGAGACCCAGTACCTC. The V gene is TRBV25-1, the J gene TRBJ2-5, with 11 positions matching TRBD1. This CDR3 region has 16 residues. Germline lookup yields CDR1 MGHDK and CDR2 SYGVNS.

V and J are TRBV12-3 or TRBV12-4 and TRBJ1-1, with D uncertain. The CDR3 has 15 residues. V dropped 4 bases and J dropped 2 bases, with 14 bases sitting between them. The CDR3, as DNA: TGTGCCAGCAGTTCCGGTTCGGAATCTAACACTGAAGCTTTCTTT. The encoded protein is CASSSGSESNTEAFF.

This clonotype has ten or more counts. The rearrangement uses TRBV20-1 and TRBJ2-7, with a tentative D call TRBD2 (6 bases). Trimming pared 3 bases from V and 3 bases from J, leaving 12 bases between. Germline values: CDR1 DFQATT, CDR2 SNEGSKA (reference sequence). This CDR3 is 13 amino acids long. CDR3 loop: CSARGGGSYEQYF. CDR3 DNA sequence: TGCAGTGCTAGGGGAGGAGGCAGCTACGAGCAGTACTTC.

The rearrangement joins TRBV9 to TRBJ2-5; TRBD2 aligns across 12 bases. The CDR3 is made up of 15 amino acids. Germline V gene sequence: CDR1 SGDLS, CDR2 YYNGEE. J gave up 7 bases and V 3 bases, and 7 bases lay outside the gene matches. The DNA of the CDR3 is TGTGCCAGCAGCGCCGGACTAGCGGGGAGGATGACCCAGTACTTC. It codes for CASSAGLAGRMTQYF.

This clonotype has at least ten counts. The chain is built from TRBV29-1 and TRBJ2-7, with 10 positions matching TRBD1. Germline CDR1 SQVTM, CDR2 ANQGSEA. This CDR3 is 13 amino acids long. Trimming at V came to 6 bases and at J to 5 bases, leaving 7 bases not matched to a gene. The DNA for the CDR3 is TGCAGCGTAGCCGGGACAGGGGTACACGAGCAGTACTTC. The encoded protein is CSVAGTGVHEQYF.

In nucleotides, the CDR3 is TGTGCCACCAGCAGGACACAGGGAGAGACCCAGTACTTC. This gives the protein CATSRTQGETQYF. This chain uses TRBV15 with TRBJ2-5; D is perhaps TRBD1 (6 bases). Germline CDR1 is LNHNV and CDR2 is YYDKDF (reference sequence). CDR3 length: 13 amino acids. Trimming took off 3 bases at V and 4 bases at J, with 9 bases between the two ends.

CDR3 in amino acids: CASSVVGGGNTGELFF. The CDR3 DNA reads as TGTGCCAGCAGCGTAGTTGGCGGGGGGAACACCGGGGAGCTGTTTTTT. The rearrangement links TRBV9 to TRBJ2-2; TRBD2 matches at 7 bases. CDR3 length: 16 residues. Germline loops: CDR1 SGDLS, CDR2 YYNGEE. V was pared by 0 bases and J by 1 base, with 3 bases of the junction left unmatched.

The DNA for the CDR3 is TGTGCCAGCAGCCCGGGGACTAGCGGGGGGTACCAAGAGACCCAGTACTTC. Protein product: CASSPGTSGGYQETQYF. This chain links TRBV11-2 with TRBJ2-5; 15 nucleotides align to TRBD2. This CDR3 has 17 amino acids. Trimming at V came to 5 bases and at J to 0 bases, leaving 4 bases not matched to a gene. In germline, CDR1 is SGHAT, CDR2 FQNNGV.

This clonotype was picked up a small number of times. V gene TRBV5-8 combines with J gene TRBJ2-5; D not resolved. The CDR3 totals 13 residues. V shed 6 bases and J shed 4 bases, with 13 bases lying between them. Germline CDR1 and CDR2: SGHTS and YDEGEE. The CDR3 DNA follows: TGTGCCAGCACCCCGTATTGGGGAGAGACCCAGTACTTC. Translation gives CASTPYWGETQYF. Based on the CDR3 plus reference TRBV5-8 and TRBJ2-5, the full variable domain is EAGVTQSPTHLIKTRGQQATLRCSPISGHTSVYWYQQALGLGLQFLLWYDEGEERNRGNFPPRFSGRQFPNYSSELNVNALELEDSALYLCASTPYWGETQYFGPGTRLLVL.

Concerning this clonotype itself: The junction differs from germline at one of its ends, possibly a read error. As DNA, the CDR3 is TGTGCCAGCAGCGGAGGGGGATATAGCAATCAGCCCCAGCATTTT. Translated: CASSGGGYSNQPQHF. V gene TRBV15 combines with J gene TRBJ1-5, with a possible D match to TRBD1 (6 bases). There are 15 residues in the CDR3. Germline lookup yields CDR1 LNHNV and CDR2 YYDKDF (reference sequence).

This clonotype was counted between two and nine times. The genes are TRBV11-1 and TRBJ1-5; 8 nucleotides align to TRBD1. The V segment lost 5 bases and the J segment 9 bases; nucleotides outside the gene matches: 6. Germline CDR1 SGHAT, CDR2 FQDESV (reference sequence). This CDR3 has 13 amino acids. CDR3 residues: CASSGARGLPQHF. CDR3 sequence (DNA): TGTGCCAGCAGCGGGGCCAGGGGGCTGCCCCAGCATTTT.

This clonotype was seen a few times. The V and J genes are TRBV12-3 or TRBV12-4 and TRBJ2-7, with 10 bases identical to TRBD2. CDR3 length equals 15 residues. The junction had 6 bases not matched to a gene; V was cut back by 5 bases and J by 2 bases. The CDR3 DNA reads TGTGCCAGCAGTCCACTAGCGGGGATTACCTACGAGCAGTACTTC. Its protein product is CASSPLAGITYEQYF.

The gene calls are TRBV4-1 and TRBJ1-6, with TRBD1 identical over 7 bases. CDR3 length: 18 residues. The J segment lost 7 bases and the V segment lost 0 bases, leaving 12 bases of the junction unmatched. The germline V gene encodes CDR1 MGHRA and CDR2 YSYEKL. CDR3 bases: TGCGCCAGCAGCCAAGAGGTTTGGGCAGGGGGGCGAAATTCACCCCTCCACTTT. It codes for CASSQEVWAGGRNSPLHF.

This clonotype was seen once. The gene calls are TRBV5-1 and TRBJ1-3; 7 bases align to TRBD1. This CDR3 contains 19 residues. J lost 1 base, V lost 1 base, and 14 bases had no gene match. Germline CDR1 and CDR2: SGHRS and YFSETQ. This CDR3 is CASSLSPPGGTFSGNTIYF. The CDR3 coding sequence is TGCGCCAGCAGCTTGTCCCCTCCAGGGGGGACTTTTTCTGGAAACACCATATATTTT.

This sequence joins TRBV7-9 and TRBJ1-3, with D tentatively TRBD1 (5 bases). V was clipped by 5 bases and J by 9 bases, with 14 bases between them. The germline V gene encodes CDR1 SEHNR and CDR2 FQNEAQ (reference sequence). The CDR3 covers 13 residues. CDR3 region: CASSPQGGGTIYF. For the CDR3, the DNA is TGTGCCAGCAGCCCCCAGGGCGGAGGCACCATATATTTT.

The rearrangement links TRBV2 to TRBJ2-7, with D hard to call. V was pared by 7 bases and J by 0 bases, with 7 bases between. The CDR3 has 12 residues. Germline lookup yields CDR1 SNHLY and CDR2 FYNNEI. The CDR3 DNA follows: TGTGCCAGCAAGCCCACCTCCTACGAGCAGTACTTC. This gives the protein CASKPTSYEQYF.

The chain joins TRBV20-1 to TRBJ2-6; 10 bases agree with TRBD2. J lost 2 bases, V lost 5 bases, and 6 bases had no gene match. CDR3 length equals 16 residues. The germline CDR1 and CDR2 sequences are DFQATT and SNEGSKA (reference sequence). The DNA of the CDR3 is TGCAGTGCTGATAGCGGGAGGTTGACTGGGGCCAACGTCCTGACTTTC. Translation gives CSADSGRLTGANVLTF.

A note on this clonotype: Its ends do not fully match the called genes, so a read error is possible. V usage is TRBV7-9 and J usage is TRBJ2-6; D possibly uses TRBD1 or TRBD2 (5 bases each). CDR1 and CDR2 from the germline V gene are SEHNR and FQNEAQ (reference sequence). The CDR3 length is 17 residues. The CDR3 spells CASSLRDGPSGVNVLTF. CDR3 coding DNA: TGTGCCAGCAGCCTTCGGGACGGTCCCTCTGGGGTCAACGTCCTGACTTTC.

This clonotype was picked up a small number of times. The chain is built from TRBV20-1 and TRBJ1-3, with 7 nucleotides matching TRBD1. Germline V gives CDR1 DFQATT, CDR2 SNEGSKA (reference sequence). The CDR3 runs 12 residues. Unmatched junction bases numbered 3, after V lost 6 bases and J lost 4 bases. The CDR3 protein is CSARGQGNTIYF. The CDR3 region has the DNA TGCAGTGCCCGGGGACAGGGAAACACCATATATTTT.

The count of this clonotype is one. This clone may be a read error of a much larger clone one base away. The rearrangement uses TRBV10-3 and TRBJ2-7, with TRBD2 matching over 14 bases. Germline assignment: CDR1 ENHRY and CDR2 SYGVKD. This CDR3 is 14 amino acids long. CDR3 coding DNA: TGTGCCATCAGTGTAGGACTAGCGGGAGGCGAGCAGTGCTTC. This gives the protein CAISVGLAGGEQCF.

The CDR3 nucleotides are TGCAGCGTTGAAGAGCGTACTAATGAAAAACTGTTTTTT. Translating gives CSVEERTNEKLFF. The chain joins TRBV29-1 to TRBJ1-4; D uncertain. The CDR3 is 13 amino acids. Germline CDR1 and CDR2: SQVTM and ANQGSEA. The V gene lost 0 bases and the J gene lost 2 bases, with 4 bases spanning the gap.

There are many counts of this clonotype. The V gene is TRBV7-6, the J gene TRBJ2-5; TRBD1 agrees at 7 bases. The CDR3 loop spans 14 amino acids. J gave up 2 bases and V 4 bases, and 4 bases lay outside the gene matches. Germline CDR1 and CDR2: SGHVS and FNYEAQ. CDR3 in amino acids: CASSSGQQQETQYF. The CDR3, as DNA: TGTGCCAGCAGCTCGGGACAGCAACAAGAGACCCAGTACTTC.

Concerning this clonotype itself: This may be a read error: a much more frequent sequence differs by one nucleotide. The CDR3 does not close with the conserved phenylalanine or tryptophan, likely indicating a read error. This sequence joins TRBV2 and TRBJ1-5; D is perhaps TRBD1 (5 bases). Germline CDR1 SNHLY, CDR2 FYNNEI. The V gene lost 8 bases and the J gene lost 6 bases, with 11 bases spanning the gap. The CDR3 runs to 12 residues. The CDR3 region is CASAQGGQPQHL. DNA for the CDR3: TGTGCCAGCGCCCAGGGAGGTCAGCCCCAGCATCTT.

The chain links TRBV5-8 to TRBJ1-4; TRBD1 might be the D (6 bases). Trimming took 4 bases from V and 6 from J, leaving 13 bases between them. CDR1 is SGHTS and CDR2 is YDEGEE in the germline V gene. This CDR3 has 14 amino acids. DNA for the CDR3: TGTGCCAGCAGCCGACAGGAGGGTTATGAAAAACTGTTTTTT. Protein: CASSRQEGYEKLFF.

This clonotype showed up many times. The DNA for the CDR3 is TGCGCCAGCACGGGGGAGAACTATGGCTACACCTTC. It codes for CASTGENYGYTF. V is TRBV5-1 and J is TRBJ1-2; a weak D match, TRBD1 (5 bases). Germline-derived CDR1 and CDR2 are SGHRS and YFSETQ. The CDR3 sequence is 12 residues long. With 6 bases removed from V and 2 bases from J, the gap between germline ends came to 8 bases.

Notes on this clonotype: This may be a read error: a much more frequent sequence differs by one nucleotide. The chain employs TRBV7-9 and TRBJ2-7; tentative D call: TRBD1 (5 bases). The V gene's germline CDR1 is SEHNR and CDR2 FQNEAQ (reference sequence). CDR3 length: 14 amino acids. The CDR3 spells CAGSDVTETHEQYF. The CDR3 DNA reads as TGTGCCGGCAGCGACGTGACAGAGACGCACGAGCAGTACTTC.

The J gene is TRBJ2-7, the V gene TRBV9; D might be TRBD1 (5 bases). CDR3 length equals 13 residues. The V and J ends lost 2 bases and 7 bases respectively, with 13 bases between them. Germline CDR1 is SGDLS and CDR2 is YYNGEE. The CDR3 bases are TGTGCCAGCAGCGTGGCAGGGTACAATGAGCAGTACTTC. This translates into CASSVAGYNEQYF.

This clonotype was picked up many times. This chain uses TRBV2 with TRBJ1-5; D unresolved. Germline CDR1 reads SNHLY; CDR2 reads FYNNEI. CDR3 length: 15 residues. The V gene lost 3 bases and the J gene lost 0 bases, with 9 bases spanning the gap. CDR3 sequence: CASSEGPYSNQPQHF. Written as DNA, the CDR3 is TGTGCCAGCAGTGAGGGTCCATATAGCAATCAGCCCCAGCATTTT.

CDR3 loop: CASITAQNTFF. CDR3 in DNA: TGTGCCAGCATCACTGCGCAGAACACCTTTTTT. This chain uses TRBV7-9 with TRBJ1-4; D unresolved. V lost 7 bases to trimming and J lost 17 bases, with 17 bases between them. The germline V gene encodes CDR1 SEHNR and CDR2 FQNEAQ (reference sequence). This CDR3 has 11 residues.

This clonotype was seen a few times. The gene calls are TRBV9 and TRBJ2-5; 7 nucleotides agree with TRBD2. Losses at the gene ends were 8 bases for V and 5 bases for J; bases not matched to a gene: 12. Germline CDR1 and CDR2: SGDLS and YYNGEE. The CDR3 extends over 14 amino acids. DNA of the CDR3: TGTGCCAGTCAAAGCCAGGGAGGGGTCGAGACCCAGTACTTC. Translation gives CASQSQGGVETQYF.